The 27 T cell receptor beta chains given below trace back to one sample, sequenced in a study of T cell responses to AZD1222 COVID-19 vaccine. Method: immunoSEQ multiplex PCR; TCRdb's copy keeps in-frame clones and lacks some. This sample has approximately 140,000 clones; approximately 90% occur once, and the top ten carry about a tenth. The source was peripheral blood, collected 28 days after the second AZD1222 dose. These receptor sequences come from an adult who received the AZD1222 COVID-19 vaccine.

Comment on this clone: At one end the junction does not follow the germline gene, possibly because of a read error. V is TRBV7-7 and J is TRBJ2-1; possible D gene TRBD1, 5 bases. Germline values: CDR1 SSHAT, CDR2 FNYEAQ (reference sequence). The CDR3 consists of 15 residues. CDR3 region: CASSSDRSSYNEQFF. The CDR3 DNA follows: TGTGCTAGCAGCTCCGACAGAAGCTCCTACAATGAGCAGTTCTTC.

In nucleotides, the CDR3 is TGTGCCAGCAGACCCACTGGCAGGGCCTATGGCTACACCTTC. This gives the protein CASRPTGRAYGYTF. V is TRBV2 and J is TRBJ1-2, with D maybe TRBD1 (5 bases). Germline V gives CDR1 SNHLY, CDR2 FYNNEI. The ends were cut back, 6 bases at V and 4 bases at J, with 15 bases in the middle. The CDR3 loop spans 14 amino acids.

CDR3 DNA: TGTGCCAGCAGCCTCACTGGGACGTCGCGGGAGACCCAGTACTTC. The encoded protein is CASSLTGTSRETQYF. The J gene is TRBJ2-5, the V gene TRBV14; D may be TRBD1 or TRBD2 (5 bases each). V lost 4 bases to trimming and J lost 5 bases, with 17 bases between them. The CDR3 spans 15 residues. Looked up from germline, CDR1 is SGHDN and CDR2 is FVKESK. Combining the CDR3 with reference TRBV14 and TRBJ2-5 gives the whole variable domain EAGVTQFPSHSVIEKGQTVTLRCDPISGHDNLYWYRRVMGKEIKFLLHFVKESKQDESGMPNNRFLAERTGGTYSTLKVQPAELEDSGVYFCASSLTGTSRETQYFGPGTRLLVL.

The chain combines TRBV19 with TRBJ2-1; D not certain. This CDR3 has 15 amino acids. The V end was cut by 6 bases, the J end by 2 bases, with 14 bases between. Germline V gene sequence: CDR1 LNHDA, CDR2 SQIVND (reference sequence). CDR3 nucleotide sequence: TGTGCCAGTAGACCGGGCCCAAGTGCCTACAATGAGCAGTTCTTC. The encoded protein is CASRPGPSAYNEQFF.

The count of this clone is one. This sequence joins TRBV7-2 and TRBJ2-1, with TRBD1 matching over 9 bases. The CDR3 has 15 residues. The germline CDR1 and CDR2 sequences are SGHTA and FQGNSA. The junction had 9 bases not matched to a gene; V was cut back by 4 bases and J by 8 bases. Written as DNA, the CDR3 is TGTGCCAGCAGCTGGAAGACAGGGGGATTCGATGAGCAGTTCTTC. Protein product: CASSWKTGGFDEQFF.

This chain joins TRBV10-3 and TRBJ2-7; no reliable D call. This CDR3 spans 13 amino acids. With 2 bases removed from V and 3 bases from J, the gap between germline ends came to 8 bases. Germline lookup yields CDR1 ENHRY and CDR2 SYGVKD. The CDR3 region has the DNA TGTGCCATCAGTGAGCGAGAGAGCTACGAGCAGTACTTC. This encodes CAISERESYEQYF.

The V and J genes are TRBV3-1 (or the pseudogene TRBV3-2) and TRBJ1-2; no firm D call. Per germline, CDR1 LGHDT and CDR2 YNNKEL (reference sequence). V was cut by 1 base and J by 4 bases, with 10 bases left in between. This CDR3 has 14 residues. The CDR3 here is CASSQVRDLYGYTF. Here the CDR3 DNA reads TGTGCCAGCAGCCAAGTCCGCGACCTCTATGGCTACACCTTC.

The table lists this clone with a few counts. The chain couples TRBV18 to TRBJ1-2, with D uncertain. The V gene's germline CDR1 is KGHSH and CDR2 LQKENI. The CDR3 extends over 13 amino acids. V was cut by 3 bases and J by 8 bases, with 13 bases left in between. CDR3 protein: CASSPARARGYTF. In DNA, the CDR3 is TGTGCCAGCTCACCGGCAAGGGCGCGAGGCTACACCTTC.

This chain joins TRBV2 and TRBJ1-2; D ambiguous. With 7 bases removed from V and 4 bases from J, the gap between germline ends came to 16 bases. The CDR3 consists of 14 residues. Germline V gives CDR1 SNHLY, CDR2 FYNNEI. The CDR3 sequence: CASTQEGRLYGYTF. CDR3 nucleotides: TGTGCCAGCACGCAAGAAGGTCGCCTCTATGGCTACACCTTC.

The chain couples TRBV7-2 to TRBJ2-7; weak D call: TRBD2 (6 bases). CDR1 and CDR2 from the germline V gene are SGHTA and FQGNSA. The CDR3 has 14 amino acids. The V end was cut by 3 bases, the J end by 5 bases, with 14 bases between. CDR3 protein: CASSLGAGSHEQYV. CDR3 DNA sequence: TGTGCCAGCAGCTTGGGTGCGGGGTCCCACGAGCAGTACGTC.

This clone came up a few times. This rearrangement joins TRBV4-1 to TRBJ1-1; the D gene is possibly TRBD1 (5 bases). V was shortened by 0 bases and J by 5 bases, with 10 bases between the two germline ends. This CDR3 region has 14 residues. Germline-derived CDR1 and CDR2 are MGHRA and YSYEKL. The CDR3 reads CASSQEVGTTEAFF. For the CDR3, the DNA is TGCGCCAGCAGCCAAGAGGTTGGGACGACTGAAGCTTTCTTT.

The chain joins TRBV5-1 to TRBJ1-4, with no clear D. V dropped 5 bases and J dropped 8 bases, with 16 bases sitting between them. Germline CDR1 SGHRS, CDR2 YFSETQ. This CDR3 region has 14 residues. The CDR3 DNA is TGCGCCAGCAGGTCGCCCGGGTCGGTAGAAAAACTGTTTTTT. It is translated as CASRSPGSVEKLFF. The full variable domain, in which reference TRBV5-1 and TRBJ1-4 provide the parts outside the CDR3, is KAGVTQTPRYLIKTRGQQVTLSCSPISGHRSVSWYQQTPGQGLQFLFEYFSETQRNKGNFPGRFSGRQFSNSRSEMNVSTLELGDSALYLCASRSPGSVEKLFFGSGTQLSVL.

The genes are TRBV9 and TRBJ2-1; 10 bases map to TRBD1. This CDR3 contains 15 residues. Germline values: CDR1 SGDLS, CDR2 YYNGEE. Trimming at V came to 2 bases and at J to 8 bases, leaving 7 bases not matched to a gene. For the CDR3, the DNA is TGTGCCAGCAGCGTGGGGACAGGGGTGGGCCATGAGCAGTTCTTC. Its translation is CASSVGTGVGHEQFF.

CDR3 in amino acids: CASSLEGRGRVGGAFF. CDR3 in DNA: TGTGCCAGCAGCTTGGAGGGACGAGGAAGGGTAGGGGGAGCTTTCTTT. The rearrangement uses TRBV5-8 and TRBJ1-1; the D gene is possibly TRBD1 (6 bases). V shed 0 bases and J shed 10 bases, with 22 bases lying between them. This CDR3 is built from 16 residues. Looked up from germline, CDR1 is SGHTS and CDR2 is YDEGEE.

The CDR3 DNA follows: TGCGCCAGCAGCCCGGGACTAAAAGAGCAGTTCTTC. This gives the protein CASSPGLKEQFF. The chain has TRBV5-1 and TRBJ2-1; 7 nucleotides line up with TRBD2. Germline V lookup: CDR1 SGHRS, CDR2 YFSETQ. J was trimmed by 10 bases and V by 4 bases; bases with no gene match: 5. The CDR3 covers 12 residues.

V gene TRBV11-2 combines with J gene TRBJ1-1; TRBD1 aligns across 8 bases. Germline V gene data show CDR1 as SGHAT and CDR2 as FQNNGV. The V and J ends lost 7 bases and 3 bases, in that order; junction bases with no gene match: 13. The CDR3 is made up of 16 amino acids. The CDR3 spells CASTEGRGRPDTEAFF. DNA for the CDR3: TGTGCCAGCACCGAGGGCAGGGGGCGCCCGGACACTGAAGCTTTCTTT. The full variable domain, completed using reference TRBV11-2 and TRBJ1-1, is EAGVAQSPRYKIIEKRQSVAFWCNPISGHATLYWYQQILGQGPKLLIQFQNNGVVDDSQLPKDRFSAERLKGVDSTLKIQPAKLEDSAVYLCASTEGRGRPDTEAFFGQGTRLTVV.

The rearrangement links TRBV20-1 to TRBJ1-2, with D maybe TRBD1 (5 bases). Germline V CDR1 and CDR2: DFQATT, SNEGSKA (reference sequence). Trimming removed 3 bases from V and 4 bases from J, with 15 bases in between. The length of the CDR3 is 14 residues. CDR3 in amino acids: CSASALQGAYGYTF. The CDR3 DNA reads TGCAGTGCTAGTGCGTTGCAGGGTGCCTATGGCTACACCTTC.

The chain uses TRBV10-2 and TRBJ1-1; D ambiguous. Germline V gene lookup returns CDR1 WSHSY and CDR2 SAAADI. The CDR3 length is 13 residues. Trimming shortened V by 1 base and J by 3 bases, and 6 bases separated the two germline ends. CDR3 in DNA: TGCGCCAGCAGTGAGTATGGGTACACTGAAGCTTTCTTT. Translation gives CASSEYGYTEAFF.

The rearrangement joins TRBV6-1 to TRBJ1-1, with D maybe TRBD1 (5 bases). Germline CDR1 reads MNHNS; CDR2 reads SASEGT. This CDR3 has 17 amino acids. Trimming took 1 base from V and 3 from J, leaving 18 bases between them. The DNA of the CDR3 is TGTGCCAGCAGTGAAGATGAGGGGCTGAGTTATTACACTGAAGCTTTCTTT. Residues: CASSEDEGLSYYTEAFF.

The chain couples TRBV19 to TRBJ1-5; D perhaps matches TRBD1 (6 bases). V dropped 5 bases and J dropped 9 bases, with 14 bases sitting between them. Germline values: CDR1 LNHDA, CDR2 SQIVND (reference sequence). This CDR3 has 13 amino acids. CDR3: CASSPQTGGPQHF. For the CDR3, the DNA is TGTGCCAGTAGTCCCCAGACAGGTGGGCCCCAGCATTTT.

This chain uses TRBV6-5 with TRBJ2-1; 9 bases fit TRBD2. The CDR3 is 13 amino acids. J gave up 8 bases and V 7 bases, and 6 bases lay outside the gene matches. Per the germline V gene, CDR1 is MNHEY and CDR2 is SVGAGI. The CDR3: CASTGRGGDEQFF. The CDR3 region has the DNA TGTGCCAGCACCGGGCGGGGGGGCGATGAGCAGTTCTTC.

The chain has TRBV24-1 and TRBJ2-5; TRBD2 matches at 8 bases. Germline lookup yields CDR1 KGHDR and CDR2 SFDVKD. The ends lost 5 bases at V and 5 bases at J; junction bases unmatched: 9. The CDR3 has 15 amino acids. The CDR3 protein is CATSVGSGSGETQYF. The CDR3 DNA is TGTGCCACCAGTGTGGGGAGCGGGAGCGGGGAGACCCAGTACTTC.

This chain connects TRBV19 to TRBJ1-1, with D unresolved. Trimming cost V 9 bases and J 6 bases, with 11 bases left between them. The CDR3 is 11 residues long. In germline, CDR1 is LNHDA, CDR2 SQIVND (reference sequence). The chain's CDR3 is CASASGAEAFF. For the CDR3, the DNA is TGTGCCAGCGCATCTGGGGCTGAAGCTTTCTTT.

In nucleotides, the CDR3 is TGCGCCAGCAGCCACGGGCGACTAGCGGGGGGCCCCGGGGAGCTGTTTTTT. Translating it yields CASSHGRLAGGPGELFF. J is TRBJ2-2 and V is TRBV4-1; 13 nucleotides align to TRBD2. The CDR3 is 17 residues long. V lost 3 bases and J lost 6; bases outside the gene matches: 7. Germline lookup yields CDR1 MGHRA and CDR2 YSYEKL.

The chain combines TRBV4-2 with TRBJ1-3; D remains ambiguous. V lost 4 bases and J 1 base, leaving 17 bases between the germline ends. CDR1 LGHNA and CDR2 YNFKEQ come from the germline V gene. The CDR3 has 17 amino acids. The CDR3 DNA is TGTGCCAGCAGCCCACTCCAGCCCCAGGAGTCTGGAAACACCATATATTTT. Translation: CASSPLQPQESGNTIYF.

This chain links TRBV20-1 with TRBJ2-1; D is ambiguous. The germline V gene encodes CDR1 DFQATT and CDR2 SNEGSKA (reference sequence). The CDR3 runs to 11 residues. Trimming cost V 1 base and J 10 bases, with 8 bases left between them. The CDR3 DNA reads TGCAGTGCTAGAGCTGACGGGGAGCAGTTCTTC. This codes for CSARADGEQFF.

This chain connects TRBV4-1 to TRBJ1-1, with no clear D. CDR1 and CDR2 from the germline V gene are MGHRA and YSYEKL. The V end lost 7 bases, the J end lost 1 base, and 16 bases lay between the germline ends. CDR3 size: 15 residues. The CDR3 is CASTPGMAANTEAFF. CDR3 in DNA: TGCGCCAGCACCCCAGGTATGGCAGCGAACACTGAAGCTTTCTTT.